One sample yielded the 10 T cell receptor beta chains listed below, sequenced in a study of T cell responses to AZD1222 COVID-19 vaccine. Using immunoSEQ multiplex PCR, the repertoire was profiled, and TCRdb retains in-frame clones only, with some absent. Among over 150,000 clones listed, roughly nine tenths were seen once. Here the sequenced sample was peripheral blood, taken on day 0 of AZD1222 vaccination. Source of these receptors: an adult in good health.

This chain joins TRBV27 and TRBJ2-5; 8 positions match TRBD1. The CDR3 has 14 residues. The V segment lost 5 bases and the J segment 4 bases; nucleotides outside the gene matches: 6. Per the germline V gene, CDR1 is MNHEY and CDR2 is SMNVEV (reference sequence). Here the CDR3 DNA reads TGTGCCAGCAGTACAGACAGGGGAGCAGAGACCCAGTACTTC. Encoded protein: CASSTDRGAETQYF.

This clone has just one count. This chain uses TRBV29-1 with TRBJ2-5, with 10 bases fitting TRBD1. Germline loops: CDR1 SQVTM, CDR2 ANQGSEA. This CDR3 is 14 amino acids long. J was trimmed by 4 bases and V by 7 bases; bases with no gene match: 9. Here the CDR3 reads CSDRDRGLPETQYF. As DNA, the CDR3 is TGCAGCGACCGGGACAGGGGATTACCAGAGACCCAGTACTTC.

V gene TRBV6-1 combines with J gene TRBJ1-2; weak D call: TRBD1 (5 bases). Per the germline V gene, CDR1 is MNHNS and CDR2 is SASEGT. CDR3 size: 13 residues. The ends were cut back, 4 bases at V and 7 bases at J, with 13 bases in the middle. Here the CDR3 reads CASSVAGRGGYTF. In DNA, the CDR3 is TGTGCCAGCAGTGTAGCAGGGAGGGGTGGCTACACCTTC.

This clone was recorded only once. This chain uses TRBV15 with TRBJ2-7; tentative D call: TRBD1 (5 bases). This CDR3 has 13 residues. Germline V gene sequence: CDR1 LNHNV, CDR2 YYDKDF (reference sequence). V was shortened by 3 bases and J by 1 base, with 7 bases between the two germline ends. In nucleotides, the CDR3 is TGTGCCACCAGCAGTGACAGTTCCTACGAGCAGTACTTC. The encoded protein is CATSSDSSYEQYF.

V is TRBV11-2 and J is TRBJ1-5, with 8 bases matching TRBD1. Germline V gene lookup returns CDR1 SGHAT and CDR2 FQNNGV. The CDR3 is made up of 17 amino acids. Trimming at V came to 1 base and at J to 0 bases, leaving 5 bases not matched to a gene. The CDR3 protein is CASSLGGTGYSNQPQHF. CDR3 DNA sequence: TGTGCCAGCAGCTTAGGCGGGACAGGCTATAGCAATCAGCCCCAGCATTTT.

The genes are TRBV5-4 and TRBJ1-6; TRBD1 aligns across 8 bases. V shed 3 bases and J 9 bases; nucleotides not matched to a gene: 8. This CDR3 spans 15 amino acids. The germline V gene has CDR1 SGHNT and CDR2 YYREEE (reference sequence). The CDR3 spells CASSSGRDRPSPLHF. The DNA of the CDR3 is TGTGCCAGCAGCTCCGGCCGGGACAGGCCTTCACCCCTCCACTTT.

V is TRBV19 and J is TRBJ2-7, with 9 bases lining up with TRBD1. This CDR3 is 15 amino acids long. Trimming at V came to 5 bases and at J to 6 bases, leaving 11 bases not matched to a gene. Germline CDR1 and CDR2: LNHDA and SQIVND (reference sequence). The CDR3 loop reads CASSETGGAFPEQYF. DNA for the CDR3: TGTGCCAGTAGTGAAACAGGGGGCGCTTTTCCCGAGCAGTACTTC.

This chain links TRBV5-1 with TRBJ1-4; D unresolved. V was clipped by 0 bases and J by 4 bases, with 10 bases between them. Per germline, CDR1 SGHRS and CDR2 YFSETQ. The CDR3 contains 15 residues. CDR3 DNA sequence: TGCGCCAGCAGCTTGGCCGCAAGGGATAATGAAAAACTGTTTTTT. Amino acid sequence: CASSLAARDNEKLFF.

The chain links TRBV9 to TRBJ2-1; TRBD1 matches 11 bases. CDR1 SGDLS and CDR2 YYNGEE come from the germline V gene. V lost 0 bases, J lost 7 bases, and 12 bases stayed unmatched. The CDR3 sequence is 18 residues long. CDR3 bases: TGTGCCAGCAGCGTAGCAGGATCGGCGGGACAGGGGGAAAATGAGCAGTTCTTC. Its translation is CASSVAGSAGQGENEQFF.

The chain recombines TRBV6-5 with TRBJ1-3; TRBD1 is a possible D gene (5 bases). Germline CDR1 reads MNHEY; CDR2 reads SVGAGI. This CDR3 comprises 14 residues. The V and J ends lost 2 bases and 2 bases respectively, with 7 bases between them. The CDR3 is CASSYQGTGNTIYF. DNA of the CDR3: TGTGCCAGCAGTTACCAGGGAACTGGAAACACCATATATTTT.